These 25 T cell receptor beta chains share one sample of origin, sequenced in a study of blood T cell repertoires in COVID-19. The protocol was immunoSEQ multiplex PCR, while the TCRdb copy is restricted to in-frame clones and leaves out a portion. The data show 300,000 to 350,000 clones, about 90% seen once. Sequencing was carried out using PBMCs or T cells enriched from blood (not recorded which). The receptors derive from a young woman with acute COVID-19.

In this sample, this clone turned up once. The V call is TRBV28, the J call TRBJ2-7; 9 bases line up with TRBD2. Germline lookup yields CDR1 MDHEN and CDR2 SYDVKM. V gave up 6 bases and J gave up 3 bases; unmatched junction bases: 9. CDR3 size: 15 residues. CDR3 protein: CASSRVAGVVYEQYF. In DNA, the CDR3 is TGTGCCAGCAGCCGAGTAGCGGGAGTAGTCTACGAGCAGTACTTC.

This sequence joins TRBV19 and TRBJ1-4, with TRBD1 matching 7 bases. In germline, CDR1 is LNHDA, CDR2 SQIVND (reference sequence). J gave up 2 bases and V 6 bases, and 3 bases lay outside the gene matches. This CDR3 is 14 amino acids long. DNA of the CDR3: TGTGCCAGTAGCCCGACAGGGACTAATGAAAAACTGTTTTTT. Encoded protein: CASSPTGTNEKLFF.

The chain has TRBV10-3 and TRBJ2-3; TRBD2 matches at 10 bases. Unmatched junction bases numbered 12, after V lost 0 bases and J lost 0 bases. This CDR3 contains 20 residues. Looked up from germline, CDR1 is ENHRY and CDR2 is SYGVKD. The DNA of the CDR3 is TGTGCCATCAGTGAGTCGGGTATCAGCGGGAGGGACCCCAGCACAGATACGCAGTATTTT. The encoded protein is CAISESGISGRDPSTDTQYF.

The V gene is TRBV28, the J gene TRBJ2-3; 10 nucleotides line up with TRBD1. CDR3 length: 15 residues. CDR1 is MDHEN, CDR2 SYDVKM, per germline. V trimming: 7 bases; J trimming: 4 bases; junction bases outside the gene matches: 8. CDR3 nucleotides: TGTGCCAGCACCCTACGACAGGGGGCGTCAGATACGCAGTATTTT. Translation: CASTLRQGASDTQYF.

The CDR3 region has the DNA TGTGCCAGCAGTTTACGACACGACAATCAGCCCCAGCATTTT. This translates into CASSLRHDNQPQHF. The chain is built from TRBV27 and TRBJ1-5; D not resolved. The CDR3 covers 14 residues. The germline CDR1 and CDR2 sequences are MNHEY and SMNVEV (reference sequence). Trimming left V 2 bases short and J 3 bases short, with 8 bases between.

V usage is TRBV7-9 and J usage is TRBJ1-1, with 9 bases that match TRBD1. Germline loops: CDR1 SEHNR, CDR2 FQNEAQ (reference sequence). The CDR3 has 14 amino acids. With V trimmed by 8 bases and J by 7 bases, 11 bases remained unmatched. The CDR3: CASGKTGGFGEAFF. In DNA, the CDR3 is TGTGCCAGCGGTAAAACAGGGGGCTTTGGTGAAGCTTTCTTT.

The chain has TRBV30 and TRBJ2-7; maybe TRBD1 (6 bases). Germline assignment: CDR1 GTSNPN and CDR2 SVGIG (reference sequence). The V end was cut by 1 base, the J end by 5 bases, with 12 bases between. This CDR3 is 13 amino acids long. The CDR3 here is CAWSDRDGDEQYF. CDR3 in DNA: TGTGCCTGGAGTGACAGGGATGGTGACGAGCAGTACTTC.

J is TRBJ1-3 and V is TRBV5-1, with TRBD1 identical over 7 bases. V gave up 7 bases and J gave up 4 bases; unmatched junction bases: 11. This CDR3 region has 15 residues. Germline CDR1 is SGHRS and CDR2 is YFSETQ. CDR3 residues: CASAPGQNVGNTIYF. CDR3 in DNA: TGCGCCAGCGCGCCGGGACAGAACGTCGGAAACACCATATATTTT.

The rearrangement uses TRBV7-8 and TRBJ1-4; 9 bases are a match to TRBD1. The J segment lost 5 bases and the V segment lost 3 bases, leaving 4 bases of the junction unmatched. This CDR3 spans 15 amino acids. In germline, CDR1 is SGHVS, CDR2 FQNEAQ. This chain's CDR3 is CASSFTGGGNEKLFF. CDR3 DNA sequence: TGTGCCAGCAGCTTTACAGGGGGCGGGAATGAAAAACTGTTTTTT.

This sequence joins TRBV5-1 and TRBJ2-1, with 8 bases aligning to TRBD2. The CDR3 has 15 amino acids. V lost 4 bases to trimming and J lost 6 bases; unmatched junction nucleotides: 9. Germline V gene lookup returns CDR1 SGHRS and CDR2 YFSETQ. DNA of the CDR3: TGCGCCAGCAGCCCAGGCGGCGGGGGGCTCAATGAGCAGTTCTTC. Its translation: CASSPGGGGLNEQFF.

As DNA, the CDR3 is TGTGCCAGCTCACCAACTAGCGGGACAAACACAGATACGCAGTATTTT. This encodes CASSPTSGTNTDTQYF. The gene calls are TRBV18 and TRBJ2-3; 10 nucleotides line up with TRBD2. J gave up 2 bases and V 2 bases, and 4 bases lay outside the gene matches. This CDR3 contains 16 residues. CDR1 KGHSH and CDR2 LQKENI come from the germline V gene.

A single count supports this clone. The chain couples TRBV25-1 to TRBJ1-2; the D gene is possibly TRBD1 (6 bases). Deletions cut 2 bases from V and 8 bases from J, with 12 bases between. CDR3 size: 13 residues. CDR1 is MGHDK and CDR2 is SYGVNS in the germline V gene. The CDR3 reads CASSETDRMGYTF. Written as DNA, the CDR3 is TGTGCCAGCAGTGAAACCGACAGGATGGGCTACACCTTC.

Only one count was recorded for this clone. This chain links TRBV5-1 with TRBJ1-6, with D perhaps TRBD1 (6 bases). CDR3 size: 16 residues. CDR1 and CDR2 from the germline V gene are SGHRS and YFSETQ. V shed 0 bases and J shed 10 bases, with 17 bases lying between them. CDR3 sequence reads: CASSLVAGVDYSPLHF. The CDR3 DNA follows: TGCGCCAGCAGCTTGGTAGCAGGGGTAGATTACTCACCCCTCCACTTT.

The rearrangement joins TRBV27 to TRBJ1-2, with D unresolved. The germline V gene has CDR1 MNHEY and CDR2 SMNVEV (reference sequence). Trimming removed 4 bases from V and 8 bases from J, with 17 bases in between. The CDR3 runs 14 residues. The CDR3 here is CASSSRTLPRGYTF. In DNA, the CDR3 is TGTGCCAGCAGTTCCCGTACACTTCCTAGGGGCTACACCTTC.

V is TRBV3-1 (or the pseudogene TRBV3-2) and J is TRBJ2-5; possibly TRBD2 for D (5 bases). This CDR3 comprises 13 residues. Germline values: CDR1 LGHDT, CDR2 YNNKEL (reference sequence). Trimming shortened V by 1 base and J by 2 bases, and 5 bases separated the two germline ends. The CDR3 DNA reads as TGTGCCAGCAGCCAAGTAGCGCAAGAGACCCAGTACTTC. Translating it yields CASSQVAQETQYF.

J is TRBJ2-7 and V is TRBV19; 7 bases agree with TRBD2. V dropped 1 base and J dropped 0; count of bases not matched to a gene: 6. The CDR3 loop spans 16 amino acids. The germline gives CDR1 LNHDA, CDR2 SQIVND (reference sequence). CDR3 region: CASSIGSGTFSYEQYF. DNA of the CDR3: TGTGCCAGTAGTATAGGGAGCGGGACTTTCTCCTACGAGCAGTACTTC.

The gene calls are TRBV27 and TRBJ2-3; no clear D. The ends were cut back, 6 bases at V and 2 bases at J, with 9 bases in the middle. Germline loops: CDR1 MNHEY, CDR2 SMNVEV (reference sequence). The CDR3 has 13 amino acids. CDR3 sequence reads: CASSQQPTDTQYF. The CDR3 DNA is TGTGCCAGCAGCCAACAACCCACAGATACGCAGTATTTT.

The chain couples TRBV28 to TRBJ2-2, with a weak D call TRBD1 (5 bases). Trimming removed 6 bases at V and 2 bases at J, with 10 bases between. The CDR3 totals 14 residues. Germline CDR1 reads MDHEN; CDR2 reads SYDVKM. The CDR3 sequence: CASRGDSNTGELFF. The CDR3 DNA follows: TGTGCCAGCAGGGGTGACAGTAACACCGGGGAGCTGTTTTTT.

The chain has TRBV7-3 and TRBJ1-1; 7 bases map to TRBD1. CDR1 and CDR2 from the germline V gene are SGHTA and FQGTGA. CDR3 size: 13 residues. Trimming took 2 bases from V and 3 from J; bases not matched to a gene: 0. The CDR3 loop is CASSLQGDTEAFF. The CDR3 DNA follows: TGTGCCAGCAGCTTACAGGGGGACACTGAAGCTTTCTTT. Full variable domain (outside the CDR3, taken from reference TRBV7-3 and TRBJ1-1): GAGVSQTPSNKVTEKGKYVELRCDPISGHTALYWYRQSLGQGPEFLIYFQGTGAADDSGLPNDRFFAVRPEGSVSTLKIQRTERGDSAVYLCASSLQGDTEAFFGQGTRLTVV.

The J gene is TRBJ1-1, the V gene TRBV5-1; TRBD1 might be the D (6 bases). V was shortened by 0 bases and J by 1 base, with 13 bases between the two germline ends. Germline V gives CDR1 SGHRS, CDR2 YFSETQ. The CDR3 length is 16 residues. The CDR3 coding sequence is TGCGCCAGCAGCTTGGCCTTGGGGGGGCCGAACACTGAAGCTTTCTTT. Amino acid sequence: CASSLALGGPNTEAFF.

The chain links TRBV6-5 to TRBJ1-2; TRBD1 is a possible D gene (6 bases). Germline V lookup: CDR1 MNHEY, CDR2 SVGAGI. The V end was cut by 5 bases, the J end by 13 bases, with 17 bases between. CDR3 length: 12 amino acids. Here the CDR3 reads CASSKLGRGGTF. CDR3 sequence (DNA): TGTGCCAGCAGTAAATTGGGCAGGGGCGGCACCTTC.

The V gene is TRBV28, the J gene TRBJ2-7, with D maybe TRBD2 (5 bases). Trimming took 8 bases from V and 4 from J, leaving 21 bases between them. The CDR3 spans 15 residues. Germline values: CDR1 MDHEN, CDR2 SYDVKM. The CDR3 sequence: CASGPLPAGEYEQYF. CDR3 DNA: TGTGCCAGCGGACCCCTTCCGGCGGGCGAATACGAGCAGTACTTC.

The rearrangement joins TRBV9 to TRBJ1-3, with D possibly being TRBD1 (6 bases). The V end was cut by 0 bases, the J end by 4 bases, with 17 bases between. Germline V gene lookup returns CDR1 SGDLS and CDR2 YYNGEE. The CDR3 consists of 17 residues. CDR3 region: CASSVDPGVDGGNTIYF. For the CDR3, the DNA is TGTGCCAGCAGCGTAGATCCAGGGGTAGATGGCGGAAACACCATATATTTT.

This clone was observed a single time. The chain has TRBV12-5 and TRBJ2-3, with TRBD2 identical over 16 bases. CDR1 is LGHNT and CDR2 is FRNRAP in the germline V gene. The junction had 7 bases not matched to a gene; V was cut back by 0 bases and J by 1 base. This CDR3 has 20 amino acids. CDR3 residues: CASGLVPGTSGRAGTDTQYF. The CDR3 DNA is TGTGCTAGTGGTTTGGTTCCCGGGACTAGCGGGAGGGCCGGCACAGATACGCAGTATTTT.

The chain couples TRBV19 to TRBJ1-1; the match to TRBD1 covers 8 bases. Germline V gene lookup returns CDR1 LNHDA and CDR2 SQIVND (reference sequence). The CDR3 is 16 residues long. Losses at the gene ends were 0 bases for V and 10 bases for J; bases not matched to a gene: 13. CDR3 residues: CASSIDAPQGARGAFF. CDR3 coding DNA: TGTGCCAGTAGTATAGACGCCCCTCAGGGGGCCCGCGGAGCTTTCTTT.